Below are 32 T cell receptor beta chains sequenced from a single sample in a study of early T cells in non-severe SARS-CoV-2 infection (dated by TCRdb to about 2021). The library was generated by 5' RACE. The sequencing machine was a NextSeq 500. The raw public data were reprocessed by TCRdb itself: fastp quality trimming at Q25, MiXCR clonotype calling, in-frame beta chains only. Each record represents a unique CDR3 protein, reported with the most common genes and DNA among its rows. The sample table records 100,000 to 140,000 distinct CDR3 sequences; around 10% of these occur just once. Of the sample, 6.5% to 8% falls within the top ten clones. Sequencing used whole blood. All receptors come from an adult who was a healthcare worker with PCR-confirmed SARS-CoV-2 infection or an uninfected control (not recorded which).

The CDR3 DNA reads as TGTGCCAGCAGCCCCGGAGGGCCCCGGGAGCTGTTTTTT. Translating it yields CASSPGGPRELFF. The chain has TRBV11-2 and TRBJ2-2; D might be TRBD2 (6 bases). Looked up from germline, CDR1 is SGHAT and CDR2 is FQNNGV. V lost 5 bases and J 9 bases, leaving 13 bases between the germline ends. The CDR3 length is 13 residues.

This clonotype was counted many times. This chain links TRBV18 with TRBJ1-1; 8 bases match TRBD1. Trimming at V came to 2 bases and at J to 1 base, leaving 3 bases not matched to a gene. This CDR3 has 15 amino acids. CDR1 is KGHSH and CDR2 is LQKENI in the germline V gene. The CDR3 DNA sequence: TGTGCCAGCTCACCAAGGACAGGGCAGAACACTGAAGCTTTCTTT. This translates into CASSPRTGQNTEAFF.

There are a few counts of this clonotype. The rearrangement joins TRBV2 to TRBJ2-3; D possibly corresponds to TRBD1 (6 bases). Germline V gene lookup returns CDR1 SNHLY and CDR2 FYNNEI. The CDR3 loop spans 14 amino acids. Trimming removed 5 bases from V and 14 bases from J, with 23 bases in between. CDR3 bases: TGTGCCAGCAGTCCGACAGGACCCCTTAGATGGTGGTATTTT. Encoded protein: CASSPTGPLRWWYF.

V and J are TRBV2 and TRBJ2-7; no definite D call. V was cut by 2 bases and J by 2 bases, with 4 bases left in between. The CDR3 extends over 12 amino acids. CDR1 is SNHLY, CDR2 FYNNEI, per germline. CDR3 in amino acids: CASSELPYEQYF. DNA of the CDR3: TGTGCCAGCAGTGAACTGCCCTACGAGCAGTACTTC.

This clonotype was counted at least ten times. This CDR3 reads CASSLLPRNTEAFF. The CDR3 region has the DNA TGTGCCAGCAGTTTACTACCGAGGAACACTGAAGCTTTCTTT. This chain joins TRBV12-3 or TRBV12-4 and TRBJ1-1; no clear D. The V end lost 2 bases, the J end lost 1 base, and 8 bases lay between the germline ends. This CDR3 has 14 amino acids.

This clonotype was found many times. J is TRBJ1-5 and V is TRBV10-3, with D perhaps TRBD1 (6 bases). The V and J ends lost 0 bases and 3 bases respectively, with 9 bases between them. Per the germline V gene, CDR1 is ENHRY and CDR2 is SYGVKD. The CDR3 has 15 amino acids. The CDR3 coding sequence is TGTGCCATCAGTGAGTCGTCAGGGGTCAATCAGCCCCAGCATTTT. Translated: CAISESSGVNQPQHF.

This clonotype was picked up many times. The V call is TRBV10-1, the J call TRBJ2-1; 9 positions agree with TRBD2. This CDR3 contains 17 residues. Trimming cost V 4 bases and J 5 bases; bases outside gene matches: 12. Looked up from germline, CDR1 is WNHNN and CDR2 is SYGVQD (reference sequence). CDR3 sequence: CASSAQRSSGKDNEQFF. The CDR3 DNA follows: TGCGCCAGCAGTGCACAAAGGTCTAGCGGGAAAGACAATGAGCAGTTCTTC.

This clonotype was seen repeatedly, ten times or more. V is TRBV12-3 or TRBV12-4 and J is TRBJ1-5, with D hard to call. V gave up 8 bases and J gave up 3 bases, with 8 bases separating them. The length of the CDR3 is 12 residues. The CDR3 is CASRGPNQPQHF. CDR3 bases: TGTGCCAGCCGAGGTCCCAATCAGCCCCAGCATTTT.

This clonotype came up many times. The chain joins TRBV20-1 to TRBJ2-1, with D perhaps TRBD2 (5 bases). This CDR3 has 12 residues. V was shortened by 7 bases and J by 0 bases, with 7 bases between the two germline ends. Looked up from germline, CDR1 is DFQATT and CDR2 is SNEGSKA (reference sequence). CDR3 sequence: CSGGSSYNEQFF. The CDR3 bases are TGCAGTGGAGGGAGCTCCTACAATGAGCAGTTCTTC.

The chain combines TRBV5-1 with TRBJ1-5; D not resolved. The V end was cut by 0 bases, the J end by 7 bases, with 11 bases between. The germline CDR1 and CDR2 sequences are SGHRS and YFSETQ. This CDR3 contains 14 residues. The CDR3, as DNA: TGCGCCAGCAGCTTGGATGGCACATGCCAGCCCCAGCATTTT. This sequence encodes CASSLDGTCQPQHF.

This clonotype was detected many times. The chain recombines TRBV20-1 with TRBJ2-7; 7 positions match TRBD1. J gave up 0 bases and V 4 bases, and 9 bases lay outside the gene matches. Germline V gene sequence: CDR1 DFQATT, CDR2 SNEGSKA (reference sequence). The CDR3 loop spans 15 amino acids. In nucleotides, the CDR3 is TGCAGTGCTAAGCGAAAGACAGGGAGCTCCTACGAGCAGTACTTC. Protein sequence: CSAKRKTGSSYEQYF.

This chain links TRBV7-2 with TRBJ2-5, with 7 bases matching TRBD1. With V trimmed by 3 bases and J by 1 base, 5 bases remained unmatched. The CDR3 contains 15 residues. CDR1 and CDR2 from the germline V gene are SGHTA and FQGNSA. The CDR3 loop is CASSFQGTAQETQYF. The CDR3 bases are TGTGCCAGCAGCTTCCAGGGGACAGCCCAAGAGACCCAGTACTTC. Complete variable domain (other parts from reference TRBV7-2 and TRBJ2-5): GAGVSQSPSNKVTEKGKDVELRCDPISGHTALYWYRQSLGQGLEFLIYFQGNSAPDKSGLPSDRFSAERTGGSVSTLTIQRTQQEDSAVYLCASSFQGTAQETQYFGPGTRLLVL.

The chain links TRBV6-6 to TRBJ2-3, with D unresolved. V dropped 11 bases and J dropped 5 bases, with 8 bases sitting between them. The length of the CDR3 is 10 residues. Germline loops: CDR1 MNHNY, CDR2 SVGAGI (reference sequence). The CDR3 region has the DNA TGTGCCGGTGAATTAGATACGCAGTATTTT. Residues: CAGELDTQYF.

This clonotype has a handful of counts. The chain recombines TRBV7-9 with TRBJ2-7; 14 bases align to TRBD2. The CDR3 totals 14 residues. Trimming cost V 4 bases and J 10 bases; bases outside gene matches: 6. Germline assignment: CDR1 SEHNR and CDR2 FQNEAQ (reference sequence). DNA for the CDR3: TGTGCCAGCAGCTATGGGACTAGCGGGAGAGGACAGTACTTC. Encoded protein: CASSYGTSGRGQYF.

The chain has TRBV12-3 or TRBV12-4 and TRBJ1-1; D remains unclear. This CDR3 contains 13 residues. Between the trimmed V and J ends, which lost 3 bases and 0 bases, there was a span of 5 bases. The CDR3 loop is CASSLSLNTEAFF. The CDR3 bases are TGTGCCAGCAGTTTGTCATTGAACACTGAAGCTTTCTTT.

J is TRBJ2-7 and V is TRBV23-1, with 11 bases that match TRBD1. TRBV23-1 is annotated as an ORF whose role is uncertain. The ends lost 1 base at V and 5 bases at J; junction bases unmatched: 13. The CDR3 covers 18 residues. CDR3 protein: CASSQFETRTGGHHEQYF. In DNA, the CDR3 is TGCGCCAGCAGTCAATTCGAAACTCGGACAGGGGGCCACCACGAGCAGTACTTC.

For the CDR3, the DNA is TGTGCCAGCAGTGTAGAGGGACTTTCCCCCAATGAGCAGTTCTTC. It translates to CASSVEGLSPNEQFF. The chain joins TRBV2 to TRBJ2-1; D may be TRBD2 (6 bases). This CDR3 comprises 15 residues. Germline loops: CDR1 SNHLY, CDR2 FYNNEI. V lost 4 bases and J lost 6, with 16 bases in between.

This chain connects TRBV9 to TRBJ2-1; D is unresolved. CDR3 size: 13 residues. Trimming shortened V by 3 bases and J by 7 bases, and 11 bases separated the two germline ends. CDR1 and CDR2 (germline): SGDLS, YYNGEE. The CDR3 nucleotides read TGTGCCAGCAGCGGCGCGACTCAAAATGAGCAGTTCTTC. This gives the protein CASSGATQNEQFF.

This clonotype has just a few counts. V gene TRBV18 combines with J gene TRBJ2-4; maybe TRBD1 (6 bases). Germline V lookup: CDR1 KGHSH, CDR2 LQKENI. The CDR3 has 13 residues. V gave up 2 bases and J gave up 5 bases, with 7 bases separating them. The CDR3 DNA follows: TGTGCCAGCTCACCAGGGGGCGAAAACATTCAGTACTTC. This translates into CASSPGGENIQYF.

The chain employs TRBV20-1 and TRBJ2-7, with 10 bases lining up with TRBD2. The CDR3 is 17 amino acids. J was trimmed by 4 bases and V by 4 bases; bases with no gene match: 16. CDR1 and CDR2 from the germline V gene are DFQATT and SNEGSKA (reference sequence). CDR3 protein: CSAIDSQTGTSAYEQYF. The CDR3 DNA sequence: TGCAGTGCTATAGATAGCCAAACCGGGACTAGCGCGTACGAGCAGTACTTC.

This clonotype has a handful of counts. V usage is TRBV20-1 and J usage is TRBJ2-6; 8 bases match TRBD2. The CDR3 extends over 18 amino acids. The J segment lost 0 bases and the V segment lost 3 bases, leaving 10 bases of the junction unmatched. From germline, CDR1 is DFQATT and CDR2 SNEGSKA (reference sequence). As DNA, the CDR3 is TGCAGTGCTAGCATGCGGGAGGCCAAAAGCTCTGGGGCCAACGTCCTGACTTTC. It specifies CSASMREAKSSGANVLTF.

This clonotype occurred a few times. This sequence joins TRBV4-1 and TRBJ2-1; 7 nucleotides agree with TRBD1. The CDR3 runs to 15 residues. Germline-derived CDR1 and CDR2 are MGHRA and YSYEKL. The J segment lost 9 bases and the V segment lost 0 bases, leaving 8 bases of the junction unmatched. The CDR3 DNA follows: TGCGCCAGCAGCCAAGATCGTGACAGGGTTTCTGAGCAGTTCTTC. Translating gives CASSQDRDRVSEQFF.

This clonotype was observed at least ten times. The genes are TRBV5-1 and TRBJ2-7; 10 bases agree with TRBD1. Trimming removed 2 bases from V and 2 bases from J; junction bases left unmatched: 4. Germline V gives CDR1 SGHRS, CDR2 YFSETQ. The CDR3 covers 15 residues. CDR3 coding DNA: TGCGCCAGCAGCTTCGGGGGGACAGGGGCCTACGAGCAGTACTTC. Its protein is CASSFGGTGAYEQYF.

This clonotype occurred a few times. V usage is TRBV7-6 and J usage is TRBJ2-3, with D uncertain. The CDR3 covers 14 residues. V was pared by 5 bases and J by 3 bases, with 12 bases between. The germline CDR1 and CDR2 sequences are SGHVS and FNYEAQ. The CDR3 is CASSPPGETDTQYF. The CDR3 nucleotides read TGTGCCAGCAGCCCGCCTGGGGAAACAGATACGCAGTATTTT.

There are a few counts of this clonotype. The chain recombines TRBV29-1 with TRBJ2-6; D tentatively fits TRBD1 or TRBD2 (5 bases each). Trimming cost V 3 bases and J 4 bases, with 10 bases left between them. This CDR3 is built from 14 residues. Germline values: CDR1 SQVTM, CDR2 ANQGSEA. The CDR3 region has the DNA TGCAGCGTTGATGCAGGGACGGGGGCCAACGTCCTGACTTTC. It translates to CSVDAGTGANVLTF.

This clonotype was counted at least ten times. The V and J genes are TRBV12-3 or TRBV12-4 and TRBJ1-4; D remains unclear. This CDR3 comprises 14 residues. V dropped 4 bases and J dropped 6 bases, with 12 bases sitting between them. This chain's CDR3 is CASSYGRFDEKLFF. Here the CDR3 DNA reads TGTGCCAGCAGTTACGGGAGATTCGATGAAAAACTGTTTTTT.

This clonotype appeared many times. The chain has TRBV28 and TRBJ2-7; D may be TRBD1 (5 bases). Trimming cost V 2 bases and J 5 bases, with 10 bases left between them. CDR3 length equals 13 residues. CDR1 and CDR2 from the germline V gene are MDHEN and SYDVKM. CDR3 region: CASSLQGRNEQYF. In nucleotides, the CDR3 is TGTGCCAGCAGTTTACAGGGCCGAAACGAGCAGTACTTC.

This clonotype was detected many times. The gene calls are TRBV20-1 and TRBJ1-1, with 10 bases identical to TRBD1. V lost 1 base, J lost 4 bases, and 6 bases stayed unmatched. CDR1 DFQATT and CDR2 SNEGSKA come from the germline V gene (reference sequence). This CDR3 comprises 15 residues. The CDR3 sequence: CSARVLTGGITEAFF. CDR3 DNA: TGCAGTGCTAGAGTATTGACAGGGGGCATCACTGAAGCTTTCTTT.

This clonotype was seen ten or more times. The CDR3 is CASSPGVTDTQYF. The CDR3 DNA is TGTGCCAGCTCTCCAGGGGTTACAGATACGCAGTATTTT. The rearrangement uses TRBV9 and TRBJ2-3; D perhaps matches TRBD1 (6 bases). This CDR3 region has 13 residues. Per germline, CDR1 SGDLS and CDR2 YYNGEE. V lost 7 bases to trimming and J lost 3 bases, with 12 bases between them.

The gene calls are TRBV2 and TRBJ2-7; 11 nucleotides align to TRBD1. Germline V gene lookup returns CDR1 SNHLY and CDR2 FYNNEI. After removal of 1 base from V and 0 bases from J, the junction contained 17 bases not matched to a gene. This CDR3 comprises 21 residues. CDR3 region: CASSEGYGRGRGQGVSYEQYF. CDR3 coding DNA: TGTGCCAGCAGTGAAGGCTACGGCCGTGGCCGGGGACAGGGGGTCTCCTACGAGCAGTACTTC.

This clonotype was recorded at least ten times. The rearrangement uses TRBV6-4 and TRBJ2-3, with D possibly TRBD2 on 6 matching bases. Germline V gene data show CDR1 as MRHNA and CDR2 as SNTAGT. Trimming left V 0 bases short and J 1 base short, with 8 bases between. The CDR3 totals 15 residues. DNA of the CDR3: TGTGCCAGCAGTGACTCCAGGGAGGGCACAGATACGCAGTATTTT. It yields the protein CASSDSREGTDTQYF.

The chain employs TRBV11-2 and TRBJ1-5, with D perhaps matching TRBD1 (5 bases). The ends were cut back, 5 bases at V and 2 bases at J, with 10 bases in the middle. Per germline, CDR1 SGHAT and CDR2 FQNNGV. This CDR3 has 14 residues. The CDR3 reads CASSAGQGNQPQHF. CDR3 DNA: TGTGCCAGCAGCGCAGGGCAGGGCAATCAGCCCCAGCATTTT.